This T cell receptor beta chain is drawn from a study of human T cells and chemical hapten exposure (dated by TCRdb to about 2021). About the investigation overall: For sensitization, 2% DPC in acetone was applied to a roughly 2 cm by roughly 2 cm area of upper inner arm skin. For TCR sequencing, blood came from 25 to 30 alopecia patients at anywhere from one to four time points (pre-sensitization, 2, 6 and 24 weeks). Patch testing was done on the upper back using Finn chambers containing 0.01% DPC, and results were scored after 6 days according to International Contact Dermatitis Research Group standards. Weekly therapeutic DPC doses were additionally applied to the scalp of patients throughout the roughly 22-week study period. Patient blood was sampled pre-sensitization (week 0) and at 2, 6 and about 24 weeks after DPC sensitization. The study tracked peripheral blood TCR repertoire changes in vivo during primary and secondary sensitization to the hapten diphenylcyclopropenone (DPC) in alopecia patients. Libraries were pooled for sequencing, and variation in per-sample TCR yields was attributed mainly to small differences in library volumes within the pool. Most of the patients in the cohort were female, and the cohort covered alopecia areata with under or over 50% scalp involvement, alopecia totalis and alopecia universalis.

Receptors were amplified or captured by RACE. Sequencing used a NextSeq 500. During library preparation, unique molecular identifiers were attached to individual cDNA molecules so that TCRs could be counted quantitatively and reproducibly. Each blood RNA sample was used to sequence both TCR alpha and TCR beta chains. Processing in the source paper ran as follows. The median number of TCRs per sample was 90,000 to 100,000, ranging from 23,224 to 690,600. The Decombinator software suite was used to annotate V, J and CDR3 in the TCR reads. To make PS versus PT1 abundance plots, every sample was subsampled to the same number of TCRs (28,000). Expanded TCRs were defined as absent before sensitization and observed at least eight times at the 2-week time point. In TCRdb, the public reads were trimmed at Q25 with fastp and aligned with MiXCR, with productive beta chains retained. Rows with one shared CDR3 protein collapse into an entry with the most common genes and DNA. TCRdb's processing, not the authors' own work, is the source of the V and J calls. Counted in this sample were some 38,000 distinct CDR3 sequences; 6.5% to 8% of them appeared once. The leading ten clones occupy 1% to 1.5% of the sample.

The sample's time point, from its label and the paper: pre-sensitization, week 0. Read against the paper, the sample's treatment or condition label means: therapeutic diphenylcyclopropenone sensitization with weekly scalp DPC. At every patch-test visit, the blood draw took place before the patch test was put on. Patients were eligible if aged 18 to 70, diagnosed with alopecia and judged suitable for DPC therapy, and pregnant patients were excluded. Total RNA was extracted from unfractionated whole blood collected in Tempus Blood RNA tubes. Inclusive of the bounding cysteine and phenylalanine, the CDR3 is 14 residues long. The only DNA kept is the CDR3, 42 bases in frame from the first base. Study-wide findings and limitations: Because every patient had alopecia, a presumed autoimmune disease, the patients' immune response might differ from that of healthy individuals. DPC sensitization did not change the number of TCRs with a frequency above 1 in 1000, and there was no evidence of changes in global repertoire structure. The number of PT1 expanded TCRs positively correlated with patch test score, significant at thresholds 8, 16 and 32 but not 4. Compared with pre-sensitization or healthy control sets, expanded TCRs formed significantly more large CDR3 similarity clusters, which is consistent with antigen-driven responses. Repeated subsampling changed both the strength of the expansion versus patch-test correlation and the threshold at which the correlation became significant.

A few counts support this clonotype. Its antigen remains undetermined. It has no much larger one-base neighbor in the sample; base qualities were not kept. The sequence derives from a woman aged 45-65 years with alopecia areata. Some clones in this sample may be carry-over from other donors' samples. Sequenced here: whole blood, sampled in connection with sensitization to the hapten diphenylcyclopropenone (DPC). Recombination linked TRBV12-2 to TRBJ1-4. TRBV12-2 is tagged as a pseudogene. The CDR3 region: CASLPYDGFEKLFF. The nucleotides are TGTGCAAGTCTCCCTTATGACGGGTTTGAAAAACTGTTTTTT.